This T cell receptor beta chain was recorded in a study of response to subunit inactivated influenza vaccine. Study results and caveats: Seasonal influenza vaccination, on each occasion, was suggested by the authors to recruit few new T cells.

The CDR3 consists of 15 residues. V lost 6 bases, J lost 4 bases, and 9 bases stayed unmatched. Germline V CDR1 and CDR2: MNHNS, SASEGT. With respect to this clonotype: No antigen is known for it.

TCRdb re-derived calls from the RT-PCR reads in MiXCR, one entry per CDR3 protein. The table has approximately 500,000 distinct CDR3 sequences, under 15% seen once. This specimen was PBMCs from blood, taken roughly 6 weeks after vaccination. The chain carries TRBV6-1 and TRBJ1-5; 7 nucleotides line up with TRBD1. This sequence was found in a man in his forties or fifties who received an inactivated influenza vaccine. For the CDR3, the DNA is TGTGCCAGCAGCCCCTCTACAGGGGAGAATCAGCCCCAGCATTTT. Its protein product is CASSPSTGENQPQHF.